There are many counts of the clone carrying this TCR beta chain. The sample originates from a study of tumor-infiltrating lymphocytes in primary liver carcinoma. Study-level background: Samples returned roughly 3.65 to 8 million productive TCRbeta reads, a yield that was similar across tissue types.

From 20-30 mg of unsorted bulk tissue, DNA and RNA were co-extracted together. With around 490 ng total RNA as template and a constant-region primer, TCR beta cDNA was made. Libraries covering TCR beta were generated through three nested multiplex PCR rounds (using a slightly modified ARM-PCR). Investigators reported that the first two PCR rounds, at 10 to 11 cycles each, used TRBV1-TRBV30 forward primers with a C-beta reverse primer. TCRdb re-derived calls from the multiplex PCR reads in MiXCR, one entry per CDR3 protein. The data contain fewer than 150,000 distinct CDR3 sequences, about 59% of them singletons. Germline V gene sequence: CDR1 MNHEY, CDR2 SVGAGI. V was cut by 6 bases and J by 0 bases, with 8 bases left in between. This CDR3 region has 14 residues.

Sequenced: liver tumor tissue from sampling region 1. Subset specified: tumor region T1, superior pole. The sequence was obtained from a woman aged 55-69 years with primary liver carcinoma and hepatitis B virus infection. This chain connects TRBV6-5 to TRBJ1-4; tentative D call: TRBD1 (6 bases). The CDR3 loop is CASSRGTTNEKLFF. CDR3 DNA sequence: TGTGCCAGCAGCAGGGGAACAACTAATGAAAAACTGTTTTTT.